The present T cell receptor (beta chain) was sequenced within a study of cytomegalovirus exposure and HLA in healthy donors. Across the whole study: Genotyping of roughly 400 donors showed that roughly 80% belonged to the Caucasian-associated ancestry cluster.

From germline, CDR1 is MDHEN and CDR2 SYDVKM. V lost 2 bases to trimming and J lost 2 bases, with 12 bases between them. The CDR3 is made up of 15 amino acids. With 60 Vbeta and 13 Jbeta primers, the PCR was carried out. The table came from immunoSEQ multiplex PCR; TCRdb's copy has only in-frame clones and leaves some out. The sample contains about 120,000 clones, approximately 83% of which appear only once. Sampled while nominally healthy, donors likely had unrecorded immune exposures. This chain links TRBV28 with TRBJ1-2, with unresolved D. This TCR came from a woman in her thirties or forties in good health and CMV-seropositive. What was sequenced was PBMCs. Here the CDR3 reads CASSLGWAPNYGYTF. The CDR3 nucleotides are TGTGCCAGCAGTTTAGGGTGGGCCCCAAACTATGGCTACACCTTC.